The 18 T cell receptor beta chains below all came from one sample that was sequenced in a study of T cells in severe cutaneous drug reactions. The iRepertoire multiplex PCR system with TCR subtype-specific primers built both bulk and single-cell libraries. TCRdb reprocessed the multiplex PCR reads and reports one entry per CDR3 protein, with no DNA. Its clone listing holds 20,000 to 25,000 distinct CDR3 sequences. Carbamazepine had induced Stevens-Johnson syndrome or toxic epidermal necrolysis in the sequenced donors. The sample was PBMCs. These receptors were taken from a human donor with toxic epidermal necrolysis, a severe cutaneous drug reaction.

The genes are TRBV7-3 and TRBJ2-1; the TCRdb call, TRBD2, lacks DNA for checking. The CDR3 loop spans 13 amino acids. The germline CDR1 and CDR2 sequences are SGHTA and FQGTGA. The CDR3 is CASSKRLAHEQFF.

The gene calls are TRBV11-2 and TRBJ2-1; TCRdb selects TRBD2, and the lack of DNA leaves this call unchecked. The CDR3 extends over 17 amino acids. Germline CDR1 SGHAT, CDR2 FQNNGV. CDR3 in amino acids: CASSLSRAAGWNHEQFF.

The chain links TRBV20-1 to TRBJ1-5. CDR1 DFQATT and CDR2 SNEGSKA come from the germline V gene (reference sequence). The CDR3 sequence is 12 residues long. The CDR3 loop reads CSARSSNQPQHF.

The chain is built from TRBV5-5 and TRBJ2-5. The CDR3 length is 13 residues. Per the germline V gene, CDR1 is SGHKS and CDR2 is YYEKEE (reference sequence). CDR3 protein: CASRHRNQETQYF. The full variable domain, with the rest looked up from reference TRBV5-5 and TRBJ2-5, is DAGVTQSPTHLIKTRGQQVTLRCSPISGHKSVSWYQQVLGQGPQFIFQYYEKEERGRGNFPDRFSARQFPNYSSELNVNALLLGDSALYLCASRHRNQETQYFGPGTRLLVL.

This chain links TRBV27 with TRBJ2-1; TCRdb calls TRBD2, which cannot be checked without DNA. Per the germline V gene, CDR1 is MNHEY and CDR2 is SMNVEV (reference sequence). The CDR3 sequence is 13 residues long. The CDR3 spells CASGQRTYNEQFF.

This CDR3 reads CASFWGTDTQYF. The rearrangement uses TRBV28 and TRBJ2-3. The germline V gene has CDR1 MDHEN and CDR2 SYDVKM. The CDR3 extends over 12 amino acids.

The chain joins TRBV4-1 to TRBJ2-1. The CDR3 contains 15 residues. Germline assignment: CDR1 MGHRA and CDR2 YSYEKL. The CDR3 sequence is CASSQDPGPYNEQFF.

The chain combines TRBV6-6 with TRBJ1-4. CDR3 length: 16 residues. Per germline, CDR1 MNHNY and CDR2 SVGAGI (reference sequence). The chain's CDR3 is CASRGNRRTTNEKLFF.

The chain recombines TRBV10-3 with TRBJ1-2; no DNA is available, so the TRBD1 call from TCRdb remains unchecked. Germline assignment: CDR1 ENHRY and CDR2 SYGVKD. The length of the CDR3 is 16 residues. CDR3 sequence: CAISWGQGASGYGYTF.

Measured by frequency, this clonotype is medium-sized (0.01 to 0.1%). The chain combines TRBV18 with TRBJ2-1; without DNA, the TCRdb call of TRBD1 cannot be checked. This CDR3 has 14 amino acids. Germline assignment: CDR1 KGHSH and CDR2 LQKENI. CDR3: CASSPRRGGNEQFF. The full variable domain, in which reference TRBV18 and TRBJ2-1 provide the parts outside the CDR3, is NAGVMQNPRHLVRRRGQEARLRCSPMKGHSHVYWYRQLPEEGLKFMVYLQKENIIDESGMPKERFSAEFPKEGPSILRIQQVVRGDSAAYFCASSPRRGGNEQFFGPGTRLTVL.

The genes are TRBV28 and TRBJ1-5; TCRdb returns TRBD1, unconfirmable since there is no DNA. CDR3 length: 14 residues. CDR1 and CDR2 from the germline V gene are MDHEN and SYDVKM. The CDR3 protein is CASSRWAGNQPQHF.

V and J are TRBV29-1 and TRBJ2-3; TCRdb's D call, TRBD2, is unchecked because there is no DNA. The CDR3 contains 13 residues. CDR1 and CDR2 (germline): SQVTM, ANQGSEA. CDR3 sequence reads: CSVGLASTDTQYF.

The chain recombines TRBV5-4 with TRBJ1-1. In germline, CDR1 is SGHNT, CDR2 YYREEE (reference sequence). The CDR3 length is 16 residues. The CDR3 sequence: CASSLVSGAWDTEAFF.

The chain links TRBV20-1 to TRBJ2-2; TCRdb picks TRBD1, but there is no DNA to check that call. The CDR3 is 13 amino acids. CDR1 is DFQATT and CDR2 is SNEGSKA in the germline V gene (reference sequence). CDR3 sequence: CSASRGVTGELFF.

The chain couples TRBV7-8 to TRBJ2-1; TCRdb picks TRBD2, but there is no DNA to check that call. CDR3 length: 12 amino acids. Per germline, CDR1 SGHVS and CDR2 FQNEAQ. CDR3 in amino acids: CASSSGGNEQFF.

The rearrangement joins TRBV2 to TRBJ2-1; the D gene TCRdb calls, TRBD2, cannot be checked with no DNA. Germline loops: CDR1 SNHLY, CDR2 FYNNEI. The CDR3 has 15 amino acids. CDR3 sequence reads: CASNLADGAYNEQFF.

The CDR3 loop reads CATSSSGAGQPQHF. This sequence joins TRBV24-1 and TRBJ1-5. The germline V gene encodes CDR1 KGHDR and CDR2 SFDVKD. The CDR3 has 14 amino acids.

This chain uses TRBV9 with TRBJ2-5; the D gene TCRdb calls, TRBD2, cannot be checked with no DNA. This CDR3 comprises 13 residues. CDR1 and CDR2 (germline): SGDLS, YYNGEE. CDR3 in amino acids: CASSPRGQETQYF. Looking up the rest from reference TRBV9 and TRBJ2-5 gives the full variable domain: DSGVTQTPKHLITATGQRVTLRCSPRSGDLSVYWYQQSLDQGLQFLIQYYNGEERAKGNILERFSAQQFPDLHSELNLSSLELGDSALYFCASSPRGQETQYFGPGTRLLVL.